This record covers a single TCR beta chain. These data come from a study of blood T cell repertoires in COVID-19. Study details: Material from acute and convalescent COVID-19 was sourced from the United States, Italy and Spain. In each case, the material was cDNA or gDNA derived from T cells, B-cell-depleted T cells, or PBMCs.

The CDR3 length is 13 residues. V lost 7 bases to trimming and J lost 5 bases; unmatched junction nucleotides: 5. Germline-derived CDR1 and CDR2 are SEHNR and FQNEAQ (reference sequence). Clones were read by immunoSEQ multiplex PCR, and TCRdb kept only the in-frame ones, dropping some. The sample records 150,000 to 200,000 clones, approximately 86% being singletons. The sample consisted of peripheral blood. The receptor's source is a man aged 65-85 years with acute or convalescent COVID-19. The chain combines TRBV7-9 with TRBJ1-5, with 7 bases fitting TRBD1. CDR3 in DNA: TGTGCCAGCACCCGAGGGGGCGATCAGCCCCAGCATTTT. Amino acid sequence: CASTRGGDQPQHF.